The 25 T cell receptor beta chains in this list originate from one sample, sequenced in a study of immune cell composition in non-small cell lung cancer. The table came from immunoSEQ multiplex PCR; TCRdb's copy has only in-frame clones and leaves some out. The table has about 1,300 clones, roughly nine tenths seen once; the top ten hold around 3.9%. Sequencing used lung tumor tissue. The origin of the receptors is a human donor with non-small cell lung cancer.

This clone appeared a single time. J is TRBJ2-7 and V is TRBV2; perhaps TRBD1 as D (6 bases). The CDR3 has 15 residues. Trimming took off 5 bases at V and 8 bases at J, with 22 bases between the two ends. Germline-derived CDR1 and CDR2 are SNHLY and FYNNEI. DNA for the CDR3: TGTGCCAGCAGTTACACCGGGACAACGACGTATCAGCAGTACTTC. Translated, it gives CASSYTGTTTYQQYF. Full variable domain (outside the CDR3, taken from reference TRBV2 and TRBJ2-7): EPEVTQTPSHQVTQMGQEVILRCVPISNHLYFYWYRQILGQKVEFLVSFYNNEISEKSEIFDDQFSVERPDGSNFTLKIRSTKLEDSAMYFCASSYTGTTTYQQYFGPGTRLTVT.

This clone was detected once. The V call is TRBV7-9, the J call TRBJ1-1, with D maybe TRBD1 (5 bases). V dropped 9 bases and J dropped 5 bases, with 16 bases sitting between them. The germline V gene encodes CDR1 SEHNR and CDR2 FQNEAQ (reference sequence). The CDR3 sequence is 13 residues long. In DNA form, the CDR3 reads TGTGCCAGTATTTGGTCCGGGGGGACTGAAGCTTTCTTT. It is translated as CASIWSGGTEAFF.

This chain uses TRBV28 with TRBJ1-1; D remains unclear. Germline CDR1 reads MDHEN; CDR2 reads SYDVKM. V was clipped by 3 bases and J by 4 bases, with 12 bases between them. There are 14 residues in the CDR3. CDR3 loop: CASSFEGVGTEAFF. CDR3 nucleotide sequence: TGTGCCAGCAGTTTCGAGGGAGTGGGCACTGAAGCTTTCTTT.

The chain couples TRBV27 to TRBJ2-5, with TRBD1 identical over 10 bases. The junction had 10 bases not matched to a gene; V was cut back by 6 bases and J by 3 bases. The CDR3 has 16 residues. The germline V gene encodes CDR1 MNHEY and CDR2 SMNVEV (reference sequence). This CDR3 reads CASRGGQGIWKETQYF. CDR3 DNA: TGTGCCAGCAGGGGGGGACAGGGGATATGGAAAGAGACCCAGTACTTC.

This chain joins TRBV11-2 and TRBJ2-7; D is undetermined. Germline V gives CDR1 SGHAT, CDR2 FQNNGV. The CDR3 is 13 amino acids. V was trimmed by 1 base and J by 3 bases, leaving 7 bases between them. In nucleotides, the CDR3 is TGTGCCAGCAGCTTAGGCGCAGGCTACGAGCAGTACTTC. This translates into CASSLGAGYEQYF.

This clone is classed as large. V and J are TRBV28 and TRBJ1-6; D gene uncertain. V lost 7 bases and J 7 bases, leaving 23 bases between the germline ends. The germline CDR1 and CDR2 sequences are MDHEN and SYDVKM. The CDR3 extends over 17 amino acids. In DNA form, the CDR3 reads TGTGCCAGCACCAAATCCCCTGGAGGCATCAAGAATTCACCCCTCCACTTT. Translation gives CASTKSPGGIKNSPLHF.

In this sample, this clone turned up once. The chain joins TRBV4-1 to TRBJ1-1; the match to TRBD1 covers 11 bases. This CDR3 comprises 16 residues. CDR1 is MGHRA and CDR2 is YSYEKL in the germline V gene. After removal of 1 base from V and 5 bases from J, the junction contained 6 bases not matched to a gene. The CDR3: CASSQATGTGGTEAFF. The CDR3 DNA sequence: TGCGCCAGCAGCCAAGCAACCGGGACAGGGGGGACTGAAGCTTTCTTT.

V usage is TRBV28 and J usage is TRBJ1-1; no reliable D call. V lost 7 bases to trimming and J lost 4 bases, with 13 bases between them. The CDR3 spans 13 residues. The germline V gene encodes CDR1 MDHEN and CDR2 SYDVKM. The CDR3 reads CASTLGGTTEAFF. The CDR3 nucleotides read TGTGCCAGCACACTGGGAGGCACCACTGAAGCTTTCTTT. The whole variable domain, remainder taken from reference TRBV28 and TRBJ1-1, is DVKVTQSSRYLVKRTGEKVFLECVQDMDHENMFWYRQDPGLGLRLIYFSYDVKMKEKGDIPEGYSVSREKKERFSLILESASTNQTSMYLCASTLGGTTEAFFGQGTRLTVV.

CDR3 DNA: TGCGCCAGCAGCTTGGACAGACCTTATGGCTACACCTTC. This encodes CASSLDRPYGYTF. The chain uses TRBV5-1 and TRBJ1-2, with D hard to call. The CDR3 runs to 13 residues. V lost 0 bases, J lost 5 bases, and 8 bases lay in between. Germline loops: CDR1 SGHRS, CDR2 YFSETQ.

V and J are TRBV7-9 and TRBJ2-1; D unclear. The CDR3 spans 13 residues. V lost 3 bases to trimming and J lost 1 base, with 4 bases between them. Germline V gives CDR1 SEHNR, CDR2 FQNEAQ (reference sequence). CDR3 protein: CASSLRSYNEQFF. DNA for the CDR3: TGTGCCAGCAGCTTGCGGTCCTACAATGAGCAGTTCTTC.

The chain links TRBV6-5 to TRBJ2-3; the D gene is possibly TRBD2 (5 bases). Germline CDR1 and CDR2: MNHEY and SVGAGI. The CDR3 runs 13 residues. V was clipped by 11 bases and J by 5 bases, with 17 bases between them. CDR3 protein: CAVRGRSLDTQYF. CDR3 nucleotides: TGTGCCGTCAGAGGGCGGTCTCTAGATACGCAGTATTTT.

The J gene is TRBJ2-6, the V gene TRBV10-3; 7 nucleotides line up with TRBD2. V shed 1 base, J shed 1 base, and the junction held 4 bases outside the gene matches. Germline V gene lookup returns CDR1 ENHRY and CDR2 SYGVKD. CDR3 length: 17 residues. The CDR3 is CAISEYRGESGANVLTF. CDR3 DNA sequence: TGTGCCATCAGTGAGTACCGGGGGGAATCTGGGGCCAACGTCCTGACTTTC.

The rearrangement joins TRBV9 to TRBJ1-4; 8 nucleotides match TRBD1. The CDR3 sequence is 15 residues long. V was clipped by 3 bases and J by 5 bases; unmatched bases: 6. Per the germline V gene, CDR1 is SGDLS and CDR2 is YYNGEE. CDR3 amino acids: CASSGQGAANEKLFF. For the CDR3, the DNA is TGTGCCAGCAGCGGCCAGGGGGCAGCAAATGAAAAACTGTTTTTT.

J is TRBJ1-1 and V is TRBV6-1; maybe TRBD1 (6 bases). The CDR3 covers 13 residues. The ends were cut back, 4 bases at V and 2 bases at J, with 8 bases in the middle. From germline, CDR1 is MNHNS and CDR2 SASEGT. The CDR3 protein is CASSGQDNTEAFF. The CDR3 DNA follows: TGTGCCAGCAGTGGACAGGACAACACTGAAGCTTTCTTT.

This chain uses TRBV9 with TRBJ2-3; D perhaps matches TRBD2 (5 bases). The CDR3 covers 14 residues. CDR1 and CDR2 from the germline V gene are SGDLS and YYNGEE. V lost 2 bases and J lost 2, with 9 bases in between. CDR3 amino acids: CASSVPADTDTQYF. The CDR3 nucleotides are TGTGCCAGCAGCGTGCCAGCGGACACAGATACGCAGTATTTT.

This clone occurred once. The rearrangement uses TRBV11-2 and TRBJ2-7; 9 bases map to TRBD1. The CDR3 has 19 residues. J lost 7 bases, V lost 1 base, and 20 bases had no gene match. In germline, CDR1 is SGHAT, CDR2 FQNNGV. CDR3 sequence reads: CASSLVISGRGTGTGEQYF. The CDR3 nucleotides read TGTGCCAGCAGCTTAGTCATTTCGGGGAGGGGGACAGGGACAGGAGAGCAGTACTTC.

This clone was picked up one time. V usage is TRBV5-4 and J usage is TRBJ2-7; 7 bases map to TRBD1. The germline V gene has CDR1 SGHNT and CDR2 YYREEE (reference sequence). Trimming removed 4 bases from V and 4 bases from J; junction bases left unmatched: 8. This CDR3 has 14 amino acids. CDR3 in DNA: TGTGCCAGCAGCCCGACAGGGTTGGAATACGAGCAGTACTTC. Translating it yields CASSPTGLEYEQYF.

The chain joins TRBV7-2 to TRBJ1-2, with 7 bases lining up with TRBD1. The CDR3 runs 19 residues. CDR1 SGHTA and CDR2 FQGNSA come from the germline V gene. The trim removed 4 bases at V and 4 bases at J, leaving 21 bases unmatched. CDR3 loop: CASSWSYRTGLEIFYGYTF. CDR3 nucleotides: TGTGCCAGCAGCTGGTCCTATCGGACAGGCCTAGAAATATTCTATGGCTACACCTTC.

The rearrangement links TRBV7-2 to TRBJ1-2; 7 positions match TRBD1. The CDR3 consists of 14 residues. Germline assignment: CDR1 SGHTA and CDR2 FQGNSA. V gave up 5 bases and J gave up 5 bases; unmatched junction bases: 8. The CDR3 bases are TGTGCCAGCAGCCTAGAACAGGGGCCGTATGGCTACACCTTC. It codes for CASSLEQGPYGYTF.

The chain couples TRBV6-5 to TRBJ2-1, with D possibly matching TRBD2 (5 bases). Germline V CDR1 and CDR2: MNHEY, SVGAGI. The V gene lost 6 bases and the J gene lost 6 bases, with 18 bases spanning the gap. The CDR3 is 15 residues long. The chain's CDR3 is CASSSEEASSNEQFF. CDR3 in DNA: TGTGCCAGCAGCTCCGAGGAGGCGTCGAGCAATGAGCAGTTCTTC.

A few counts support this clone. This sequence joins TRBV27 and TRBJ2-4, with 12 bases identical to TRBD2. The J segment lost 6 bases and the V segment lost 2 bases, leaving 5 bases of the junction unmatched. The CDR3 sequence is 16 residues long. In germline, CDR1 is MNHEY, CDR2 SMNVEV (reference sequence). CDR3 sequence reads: CASSLLAGGKGNIQYF. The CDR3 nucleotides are TGTGCCAGCAGTTTACTAGCGGGAGGGAAGGGAAACATTCAGTACTTC.

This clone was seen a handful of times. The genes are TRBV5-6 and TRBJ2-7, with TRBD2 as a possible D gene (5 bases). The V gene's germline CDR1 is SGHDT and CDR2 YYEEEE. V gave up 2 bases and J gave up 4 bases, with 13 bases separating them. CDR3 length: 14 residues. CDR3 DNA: TGTGCCAGCAGCTTCGTCGGGATCGAATACGAGCAGTACTTC. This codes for CASSFVGIEYEQYF.

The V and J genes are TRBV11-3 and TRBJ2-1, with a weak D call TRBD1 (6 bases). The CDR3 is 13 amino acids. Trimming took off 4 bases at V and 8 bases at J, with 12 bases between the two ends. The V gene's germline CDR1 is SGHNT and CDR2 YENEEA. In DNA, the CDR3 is TGTGCCAGCAGCTGGACAGCCCCCGATGAGCAGTTCTTC. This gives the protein CASSWTAPDEQFF. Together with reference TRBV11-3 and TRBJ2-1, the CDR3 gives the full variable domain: EAGVVQSPRYKIIEKKQPVAFWCNPISGHNTLYWYLQNLGQGPELLIRYENEEAVDDSQLPKDRFSAERLKGVDSTLKIQPAELGDSAVYLCASSWTAPDEQFFGPGTRLTVL.

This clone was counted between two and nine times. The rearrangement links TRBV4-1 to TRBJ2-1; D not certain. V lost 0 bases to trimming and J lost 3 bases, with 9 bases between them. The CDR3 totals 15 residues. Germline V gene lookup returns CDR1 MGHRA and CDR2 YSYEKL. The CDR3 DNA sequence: TGCGCCAGCAGCCAAGAAGTCGCAGACTACAATGAGCAGTTCTTC. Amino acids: CASSQEVADYNEQFF.

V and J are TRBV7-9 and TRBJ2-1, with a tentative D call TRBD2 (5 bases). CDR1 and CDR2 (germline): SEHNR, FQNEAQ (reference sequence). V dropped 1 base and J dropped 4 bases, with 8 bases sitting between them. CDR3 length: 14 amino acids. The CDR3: CASSLGDYYNEQFF. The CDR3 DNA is TGTGCCAGCAGCTTAGGAGACTATTACAATGAGCAGTTCTTC.